Listed here are 27 T cell receptor beta chains from one sample, sequenced in a study of patients and donors after allogeneic stem cell transplantation. From the RT-PCR reads, TCRdb called clonotypes with MiXCR, one entry per CDR3 protein. Among around 12,000 distinct CDR3 sequences listed, approximately 25% were seen once. The sequenced material came from blood, either unsorted or a sorted T cell fraction (not recorded which). The origin of the receptors is a human donor who was either an allogeneic HSCT recipient or a stem cell or donor lymphocyte infusion donor (not recorded which). It is not recorded whose cells these are; they may come from a transplant donor.

The rearrangement uses TRBV7-9 and TRBJ2-1; 11 bases align to TRBD2. This CDR3 is 15 amino acids long. Germline CDR1 SEHNR, CDR2 FQNEAQ (reference sequence). V shed 6 bases and J 5 bases; nucleotides not matched to a gene: 6. The CDR3 region is CASRLAGVIHNEQFF. For the CDR3, the DNA is TGTGCCAGCAGACTAGCGGGAGTTATCCACAATGAGCAGTTCTTC.

V gene TRBV7-2 combines with J gene TRBJ1-1; D may be TRBD1 (5 bases). V was pared by 4 bases and J by 4 bases, with 13 bases between. This CDR3 spans 14 amino acids. Germline assignment: CDR1 SGHTA and CDR2 FQGNSA. CDR3 DNA sequence: TGTGCCAGCAGCTCCGGTTTGGGGCTCACTGAAGCTTTCTTT. It yields the protein CASSSGLGLTEAFF.

V is TRBV21-1 and J is TRBJ2-2; TRBD1 is the table's D call and was not checked against the DNA. TRBV21-1 is noted as a pseudogene. The CDR3 spans 17 residues. The chain's CDR3 is CASSPRLGQGHTGELFF. The DNA for the CDR3 is TGTGCCAGCAGCCCCAGGCTAGGACAGGGGCACACCGGGGAGCTGTTTTTT.

The CDR3 reads CASSSAGTGIADVLTF. The DNA for the CDR3 is TGCGCCAGCAGCTCCGCCGGGACAGGAATCGCTGACGTCCTGACTTTC. This chain joins TRBV5-1 and TRBJ2-6; 8 bases are a match to TRBD1. In germline, CDR1 is SGHRS, CDR2 YFSETQ. Trimming cost V 3 bases and J 11 bases; bases outside gene matches: 13. The CDR3 spans 16 residues.

The genes are TRBV4-3 and TRBJ1-6, with no clear D. This CDR3 is 14 amino acids long. Trimming pared 0 bases from V and 7 bases from J, leaving 7 bases between. From germline, CDR1 is LGHNA and CDR2 YSLEER. As DNA, the CDR3 is TGCGCCAGCAGCCAAGATCTCACCAATTCACCCCTCCACTTT. Translating it yields CASSQDLTNSPLHF.

This clonotype appeared a few times. The chain links TRBV27 to TRBJ1-5; TRBD1 might be the D (5 bases). The CDR3 totals 16 residues. Germline V gene data show CDR1 as MNHEY and CDR2 as SMNVEV (reference sequence). Trimming took 5 bases from V and 0 from J, leaving 14 bases between them. DNA of the CDR3: TGTGCCAGCAGTCCGTTCAGGACACTTAGCAATCAGCCCCAGCATTTT. Translating it yields CASSPFRTLSNQPQHF.

This clonotype was seen at least ten times. The gene calls are TRBV10-3 and TRBJ1-2; D is unclear. Germline lookup yields CDR1 ENHRY and CDR2 SYGVKD. The CDR3 has 11 residues. Trimming left V 10 bases short and J 6 bases short, with 12 bases between. The DNA for the CDR3 is TGTGCCACTGGTAGAGTGAATGGCTACACCTTC. Protein product: CATGRVNGYTF.

This clonotype was detected a few times. With a much larger clone just one base away, this may be a read error. The chain has TRBV20-1 and TRBJ1-2; D is unclear. From germline, CDR1 is DFQATT and CDR2 SNEGSKA (reference sequence). There are 12 residues in the CDR3. In nucleotides, the CDR3 is TGCAGTGCTAGAGATCTTAACTATGCCTACACCTTC. Its translation: CSARDLNYAYTF.

This clonotype has only a few counts. V usage is TRBV30 and J usage is TRBJ1-3, with D perhaps TRBD1 (5 bases). This CDR3 contains 13 residues. Germline V gene data show CDR1 as GTSNPN and CDR2 as SVGIG (reference sequence). Trimming took 2 bases from V and 4 from J, leaving 9 bases between them. In nucleotides, the CDR3 is TGTGCCTGGAGTAGGGGAAGAGGAAACACCATATATTTT. It specifies CAWSRGRGNTIYF.

This clonotype was detected many times. The CDR3 nucleotides are TGTGCCAGCAGTTACGACAGGAGCTATGGCTACACCTTC. This encodes CASSYDRSYGYTF. The V and J genes are TRBV6-5 and TRBJ1-2; D possibly corresponds to TRBD1 (6 bases). V was shortened by 2 bases and J by 4 bases, with 8 bases between the two germline ends. Germline V CDR1 and CDR2: MNHEY, SVGAGI. The CDR3 is made up of 13 amino acids.

This rearrangement joins TRBV7-6 to TRBJ2-5, with D possibly matching TRBD1 (6 bases). V dropped 1 base and J dropped 7 bases, with 10 bases sitting between them. This CDR3 comprises 13 residues. The germline V gene has CDR1 SGHVS and CDR2 FNYEAQ. CDR3 in DNA: TGTGCCAGCAGCTTAGACGAGGGGGTGACCCAGTACTTC. Amino acid sequence: CASSLDEGVTQYF.

By proportion, this clonotype is large. The chain recombines TRBV19 with TRBJ1-1; no firm D call. Germline-derived CDR1 and CDR2 are LNHDA and SQIVND (reference sequence). The V end lost 1 base, the J end lost 7 bases, and 7 bases lay between the germline ends. This CDR3 comprises 12 residues. The CDR3 sequence: CASSIARDEAFF. DNA for the CDR3: TGTGCCAGTAGTATAGCCCGTGATGAAGCTTTCTTT.

The chain uses TRBV6-5 and TRBJ1-5; D gene ambiguous. This CDR3 comprises 15 residues. With 4 bases removed from V and 7 bases from J, the gap between germline ends came to 17 bases. Per the germline V gene, CDR1 is MNHEY and CDR2 is SVGAGI. The CDR3 region is CASSSIARAGQPQHF. Written as DNA, the CDR3 is TGTGCCAGCAGTTCAATCGCTCGGGCAGGACAGCCCCAGCATTTT.

This clonotype turned up a few times. This chain connects TRBV20-1 to TRBJ2-3, with 8 bases that match TRBD2. J was trimmed by 3 bases and V by 2 bases; bases with no gene match: 1. The CDR3 covers 13 residues. CDR1 and CDR2 from the germline V gene are DFQATT and SNEGSKA (reference sequence). In nucleotides, the CDR3 is TGCAGTGCTAGAATAGCGGGAACAGATACGCAGTATTTT. The encoded protein is CSARIAGTDTQYF.

The rearrangement joins TRBV5-6 to TRBJ2-7, with D perhaps matching TRBD1 (6 bases). The V end was cut by 3 bases, the J end by 3 bases, with 10 bases between. The CDR3 is made up of 13 amino acids. Germline CDR1 and CDR2: SGHDT and YYEEEE. The CDR3 spells CASSYNRDYEQYF. The CDR3 DNA reads TGTGCCAGCAGCTACAACAGGGACTACGAGCAGTACTTC.

V and J are TRBV15 and TRBJ1-6, with D unresolved. Germline assignment: CDR1 LNHNV and CDR2 YYDKDF (reference sequence). V was cut by 0 bases and J by 7 bases, with 13 bases left in between. The CDR3 is made up of 16 amino acids. CDR3 protein: CATSRDHPSLNSPLHF. As DNA, the CDR3 is TGTGCCACCAGCAGAGACCACCCGTCCCTGAATTCACCCCTCCACTTT.

The rearrangement uses TRBV29-1 and TRBJ1-1; TRBD1 matches 8 bases. Trimming at V came to 7 bases and at J to 11 bases, leaving 6 bases not matched to a gene. Germline V gene lookup returns CDR1 SQVTM and CDR2 ANQGSEA. The CDR3 sequence is 10 residues long. The CDR3 reads CSAGQGGAFF. DNA of the CDR3: TGCAGCGCTGGACAGGGAGGGGCTTTCTTT. Combining the CDR3 with reference TRBV29-1 and TRBJ1-1 gives the whole variable domain SAVISQKPSRDICQRGTSLTIQCQVDSQVTMMFWYRQQPGQSLTLIATANQGSEATYESGFVIDKFPISRPNLTFSTLTVSNMSPEDSSIYLCSAGQGGAFFGQGTRLTVV.

This clonotype came up many times. The V call is TRBV28, the J call TRBJ1-1, with D uncertain. CDR1 and CDR2 (germline): MDHEN, SYDVKM. V was clipped by 3 bases and J by 3 bases, with 11 bases between them. The CDR3 runs to 14 residues. The CDR3 DNA reads TGTGCCAGCAGTTTGGCCCTCCGCGACACTGAAGCTTTCTTT. Translated: CASSLALRDTEAFF. The variable domain in full, completed from reference TRBV28 and TRBJ1-1, reads DVKVTQSSRYLVKRTGEKVFLECVQDMDHENMFWYRQDPGLGLRLIYFSYDVKMKEKGDIPEGYSVSREKKERFSLILESASTNQTSMYLCASSLALRDTEAFFGQGTRLTVV.

The V gene is TRBV11-2, the J gene TRBJ2-1, with TRBD2 matching 8 bases. CDR3 size: 15 residues. Germline values: CDR1 SGHAT, CDR2 FQNNGV. The V gene end was trimmed by 3 bases and the J gene end by 6 bases; junction bases not matched to a gene: 7. Written as DNA, the CDR3 is TGTGCCAGCAGCTTGGTAAGCGGGAGATCCAATGAGCAGTTCTTC. This gives the protein CASSLVSGRSNEQFF.

This clonotype was found a few times. V is TRBV6-5 and J is TRBJ2-3; 12 bases align to TRBD2. The CDR3 is 15 amino acids. Germline CDR1 is MNHEY and CDR2 is SVGAGI. Losses at the gene ends were 6 bases for V and 4 bases for J; bases not matched to a gene: 5. The CDR3 loop is CASSVTSGSADTQYF. CDR3 nucleotides: TGTGCCAGCAGCGTGACTAGCGGGAGCGCAGATACGCAGTATTTT.

The CDR3 reads CASSPRLGAHTGELFF. The CDR3 region has the DNA TGTGCCAGCAGCCCGCGGCTGGGAGCGCACACCGGGGAGCTGTTTTTT. The chain has TRBV14 and TRBJ2-2, with D possibly matching TRBD2 (5 bases). CDR1 and CDR2 (germline): SGHDN, FVKESK. V was shortened by 4 bases and J by 3 bases, with 15 bases between the two germline ends. There are 16 residues in the CDR3.

This clonotype was picked up many times. For the CDR3, the DNA is TGTGCCAGCAGCGTAGGGGACACGGCCAATCAGCCCCAGCATTTT. It is translated as CASSVGDTANQPQHF. The rearrangement links TRBV9 to TRBJ1-5, with a possible D match to TRBD1 (6 bases). This CDR3 is built from 15 residues. With 0 bases removed from V and 3 bases from J, the gap between germline ends came to 10 bases. In germline, CDR1 is SGDLS, CDR2 YYNGEE.

The sample holds a few counts of this clonotype. The chain uses TRBV5-6 and TRBJ2-6, with D unclear. CDR1 is SGHDT and CDR2 is YYEEEE in the germline V gene. Trimming took 7 bases from V and 0 from J, leaving 8 bases between them. The CDR3 has 14 residues. This chain's CDR3 is CASSRYSGANVLTF. For the CDR3, the DNA is TGTGCCAGCTCCCGTTACTCTGGGGCCAACGTCCTGACTTTC.

The sample holds many counts of this clonotype. J is TRBJ2-5 and V is TRBV29-1, with D perhaps TRBD2 (5 bases). Per the germline V gene, CDR1 is SQVTM and CDR2 is ANQGSEA. V was shortened by 5 bases and J by 4 bases, with 14 bases between the two germline ends. CDR3 size: 13 residues. The DNA for the CDR3 is TGCAGCGTTTATGCTAGGGCGGGAGAGACCCAGTACTTC. As protein: CSVYARAGETQYF.

The chain joins TRBV20-1 to TRBJ2-7, with 11 bases aligning to TRBD1. CDR3 length: 14 residues. Losses at the gene ends were 2 bases for V and 6 bases for J; bases not matched to a gene: 6. Germline loops: CDR1 DFQATT, CDR2 SNEGSKA (reference sequence). The CDR3 DNA sequence: TGCAGTGCTAGATCGGGACAGGGGGTCCCCGAGCAGTACTTC. Translation: CSARSGQGVPEQYF.

This clonotype is classed as hyperexpanded. This chain links TRBV7-8 with TRBJ1-5, with 10 bases identical to TRBD1. The V and J ends lost 4 bases and 6 bases, in that order; junction bases with no gene match: 3. The length of the CDR3 is 14 residues. Germline-derived CDR1 and CDR2 are SGHVS and FQNEAQ. The CDR3 nucleotides read TGTGCCAGCAGCTCCGGACAGGGGGGTCAGCCCCAGCATTTT. Amino acid sequence: CASSSGQGGQPQHF. Supplemented by reference TRBV7-8 and TRBJ1-5, the full variable domain reads GAGVSQSPRYKVAKRGQDVALRCDPISGHVSLFWYQQALGQGPEFLTYFQNEAQLDKSGLPSDRFFAERPEGSVSTLKIQRTQQEDSAVYLCASSSGQGGQPQHFGDGTRLSIL.

The V gene is TRBV6-5, the J gene TRBJ2-7, with D unclear. The ends were cut back, 4 bases at V and 3 bases at J, with 7 bases in the middle. Looked up from germline, CDR1 is MNHEY and CDR2 is SVGAGI. CDR3 length: 12 residues. The CDR3 DNA reads TGTGCCAGCAGTTCAAATGTCTACGAGCAGTACTTC. This encodes CASSSNVYEQYF.